Listed below are T cell receptor beta chains from one sample, sequenced in a study of beta chain features in type 1 diabetes. TCRdb's copy holds only in-frame clones and misses some; the assay was immunoSEQ multiplex PCR. Of 130,000 to 150,000 clones listed, 10% to 15% were seen once; the top ten hold around 1.2%. Sequenced: central memory CD4+ T cells from blood. The receptors shown here come from a man between 18 and 35 years old with type 1 diabetes. CDR3s include the opening cysteine and the closing phenylalanine or tryptophan. Each record gives: V gene, clone size, J gene, D gene, CDR3 protein, CDR3 DNA. D genes are given only for firm matches. A clone size is listed for some rows: how often the clone was seen (once, few, many), or a class if it is expanded.

TRBV9	few	TRBJ2-1	NA	CASSVVGSSYNEQFF	TGTGCCAGCAGCGTAGTTGGTAGCTCCTACAATGAGCAGTTCTTC
TRBV10-3	few	TRBJ2-1	NA	CAPEWSRAYEQFF	TGTGCCCCAGAGTGGTCCAGGGCCTATGAGCAGTTCTTC
TRBV5-1	NA	TRBJ2-7	NA	CASSLSSGADHEQYF	TGCGCCAGCAGCTTGTCCTCAGGGGCTGACCACGAGCAGTACTTC
TRBV28	NA	TRBJ1-1	TRBD1	CASIAPTGENTEAFF	TGTGCCTCCATCGCCCCCACAGGGGAGAACACTGAAGCTTTCTTT
TRBV7-8	few	TRBJ1-6	TRBD1	CASVGQVDSPLHF	TGTGCCAGCGTGGGACAGGTGGATTCACCCCTCCACTTT
TRBV7-2	few	TRBJ1-3	NA	CASSFDLGNTIYF	TGTGCCAGCAGCTTCGACCTTGGAAACACCATATATTTT
TRBV11-2	NA	TRBJ2-1	NA	CASRSRQGGYNEQFF	TGTGCCAGCAGATCACGACAAGGCGGGTACAATGAGCAGTTCTTC
TRBV5-1	NA	TRBJ1-4	NA	CASSLATGGKLFF	TGCGCCAGCAGCTTGGCGACGGGGGGAAAACTGTTTTTT
TRBV15	NA	TRBJ1-2	NA	CATSIRDVEGYGYTF	TGTGCCACCAGCATCCGGGACGTCGAGGGCTATGGCTACACCTTC
TRBV5-8	NA	TRBJ2-5	NA	CASSFLETQYF	TGTGCCAGCAGCTTTCTGGAGACCCAGTACTTC
TRBV7-9	many	TRBJ2-3	NA	CASSENRDTQYF	TGTGCCAGCAGCGAAAACAGGGATACGCAGTATTTT
TRBV19	NA	TRBJ1-6	TRBD1	CASSLGQGFNNSPLHF	TGTGCCAGTAGTTTGGGACAGGGGTTCAATAATTCACCCCTCCACTTT
TRBV7-2	NA	TRBJ1-1	NA	CASSLARGDTEAFF	TGTGCCAGCAGCTTAGCCCGGGGGGACACTGAAGCTTTCTTT
TRBV5-1	NA	TRBJ2-3	TRBD2	CASTLSGDYTDTQYF	TGCGCCAGCACCCTGAGCGGGGATTACACAGATACGCAGTATTTT
TRBV5-5	NA	TRBJ2-7	TRBD1	CASTPTGAFYEQYF	TGTGCCAGCACGCCGACAGGGGCCTTCTACGAGCAGTACTTC
TRBV13	NA	TRBJ1-2	TRBD1	CASSLRTGGAYGYTF	TGTGCCAGCAGCTTACGGACAGGGGGTGCCTATGGCTACACCTTC
TRBV9	few	TRBJ1-1	NA	CASSVVRAGNTEAFF	TGTGCCAGCAGCGTAGTAAGGGCGGGGAACACTGAAGCTTTCTTT
TRBV29-1	few	TRBJ1-2	NA	CSVPFWGSHGYTF	TGCAGCGTCCCCTTTTGGGGATCCCATGGCTACACCTTC
TRBV7-2	NA	TRBJ1-1	NA	CASSLAWENTEAFF	TGTGCCAGCAGCTTAGCGTGGGAGAACACTGAAGCTTTCTTT
TRBV4-1	NA	TRBJ2-2	TRBD1	CASSQENRGPNTGELFF	TGCGCCAGCAGCCAAGAAAACAGGGGACCGAACACCGGGGAGCTGTTTTTT
TRBV5-1	NA	TRBJ2-2	TRBD2	CASSSGRVPNTGELFF	TGCGCCAGCAGCTCCGGGAGGGTTCCGAACACCGGGGAGCTGTTTTTT
TRBV10-3	NA	TRBJ1-5	NA	CAISDFGQPQHF	TGTGCCATCAGTGACTTCGGTCAGCCCCAGCATTTT
TRBV9	few	TRBJ1-1	TRBD1	CASSVDVGQGTTEAFF	TGTGCCAGCAGCGTAGACGTGGGACAGGGGACCACTGAAGCTTTCTTT
TRBV5-6	NA	TRBJ2-1	NA	CASSTLFLVRYYNEQFF	TGTGCCAGCAGCACCCTCTTTCTAGTGAGGTATTACAATGAGCAGTTCTTC
TRBV30	NA	TRBJ1-6	NA	CAWSVLQSPLHF	TGTGCCTGGAGTGTACTACAATCACCCCTCCACTTT
TRBV30	few	TRBJ1-2	TRBD1	CAWRRSQQGAAYYGYTF	TGTGCCTGGAGAAGGTCGCAACAGGGGGCGGCTTACTATGGCTACACCTTC
TRBV13	few	TRBJ1-1	NA	CASSPGMDHSFGAFF	TGTGCCAGCAGCCCTGGTATGGACCACTCCTTCGGGGCTTTCTTT
TRBV29-1	few	TRBJ1-4	NA	CSVGDEKLFF	TGCAGCGTTGGGGATGAAAAACTGTTTTTT
TRBV9	NA	TRBJ1-6	TRBD1	CASSKGTGTDNSPLHF	TGTGCCAGCAGCAAGGGGACAGGGACAGACAATTCACCCCTCCACTTT
TRBV6-1	few	TRBJ2-1	NA	CASKFVAGGGNEQFF	TGTGCCAGCAAGTTCGTGGCAGGGGGAGGGAATGAGCAGTTCTTC
TRBV11-3	NA	TRBJ2-7	NA	CASSLPYRKYEQYF	TGTGCCAGCAGCTTACCTTACAGGAAATACGAGCAGTACTTC
TRBV5-1	few	TRBJ2-2	TRBD1	CASSPGTVTGELFF	TGCGCCAGCAGCCCTGGGACAGTAACCGGGGAGCTGTTTTTT
TRBV6-1	few	TRBJ2-3	TRBD2	CASSAAGGNTDTQYF	TGTGCCAGCAGTGCGGCGGGGGGGAACACAGATACGCAGTATTTT
TRBV25-1	NA	TRBJ2-2	NA	CASTDFTGELFF	TGTGCCAGCACCGACTTCACCGGGGAGCTGTTTTTT
TRBV11-2	NA	TRBJ1-1	NA	CASSIRDKTFF	TGTGCCAGCAGCATCCGGGACAAAACTTTCTTT
TRBV5-1	few	TRBJ1-1	NA	CASSFGQTGMNTEAFF	TGCGCCAGCAGCTTTGGTCAGACAGGCATGAACACTGAAGCTTTCTTT
TRBV11-2	few	TRBJ1-3	NA	CASSSLRGGTGNTIYF	TGTGCCAGCAGCTCTCTACGTGGGGGTACTGGAAACACCATATATTTT
TRBV6-5	few	TRBJ2-1	TRBD2	CASSPTSGGRNEQFF	TGTGCCAGCAGTCCGACTAGCGGGGGTAGGAATGAGCAGTTCTTC
TRBV28	few	TRBJ2-7	NA	CASSSGTEQYF	TGTGCCAGCAGTTCTGGGACCGAGCAGTACTTC
TRBV30	NA	TRBJ2-2	NA	CAWSVNPLGGELFF	TGTGCCTGGAGTGTTAATCCCCTGGGCGGGGAGCTGTTTTTT
TRBV14	few	TRBJ1-4	NA	CASSRPGGLNEKLFF	TGTGCCAGCAGCCGACCGGGGGGCCTTAATGAAAAACTGTTTTTT
TRBV30	NA	TRBJ2-1	TRBD1	CAWSEQGNEQFF	TGTGCCTGGAGTGAACAGGGGAATGAGCAGTTCTTC
TRBV15	many	TRBJ2-6	NA	CATSRVAGLRANVLTF	TGTGCCACCAGCAGAGTCGCGGGCCTTCGGGCCAACGTCCTGACTTTC
TRBV18	NA	TRBJ2-7	TRBD1	CASSQAGTGVYEQYF	TGTGCCAGCTCACAAGCCGGGACAGGGGTGTACGAGCAGTACTTC
TRBV6-6	few	TRBJ1-5	NA	CASRLDSSNQPQHF	TGTGCCAGCAGATTAGACAGCAGCAATCAGCCCCAGCATTTT
TRBV29-1	many	TRBJ2-4	NA	CSVEAETKNIQYF	TGCAGCGTTGAAGCAGAGACCAAAAACATTCAGTACTTC
TRBV7-8	few	TRBJ1-5	NA	CASSLGVTEKVAQHF	TGTGCCAGCAGCTTAGGGGTGACAGAAAAGGTGGCCCAGCATTTT
TRBV20-1	NA	TRBJ2-3	NA	CSARLDTQYF	TGCAGTGCGAGACTAGATACGCAGTATTTT
TRBV6-5	few	TRBJ2-5	NA	CASTQPGGPQETQYF	TGTGCCAGCACCCAACCGGGGGGCCCACAAGAGACCCAGTACTTC
TRBV2	few	TRBJ2-5	TRBD2	CASSEFRGGPQETQYF	TGTGCCAGCAGTGAATTTCGGGGGGGACCACAAGAGACCCAGTACTTC
TRBV2	NA	TRBJ1-3	NA	CASSGDGNTIYF	TGTGCCAGCAGTGGTGACGGAAACACCATATATTTT
TRBV10-3	few	TRBJ2-7	NA	CAISGKSSSSYEQYF	TGTGCCATCAGTGGTAAGAGTTCCAGCTCCTACGAGCAGTACTTC
TRBV18	NA	TRBJ2-3	TRBD2	CASSPPGLEADTQYF	TGTGCCAGCTCACCACCAGGACTAGAGGCGGATACGCAGTATTTT
TRBV30	NA	TRBJ1-6	NA	CASGQSNSPLHF	TGTGCCTCGGGACAAAGTAATTCACCCCTCCACTTT